This TCR beta chain is drawn from a study of CD8+CD57+ T cells in acquired aplastic anemia. This CDR3 is built from 14 residues. Germline CDR1 and CDR2: SGHDT and YYEEEE. V was pared by 5 bases and J by 8 bases, with 3 bases of the junction left unmatched. Genomic DNA was employed as the template in profiling TCR beta VDJ and CDR3. TCRdb re-derived calls from the reads in MiXCR, one entry per CDR3 protein. Here the sample spans 180,000 or so distinct CDR3 sequences, around half being singletons. This sequence originates from a human donor in good health. The sequenced sample was sorted CD4+, CD8+, or CD8+CD57+ T cells (not recorded which) from PBMCs. The chain joins TRBV5-6 to TRBJ2-1; the match to TRBD2 covers 14 bases. DNA for the CDR3: TGTGCCAGCAGGACTAGCGGGGGGGCCGATGAGCAGTTCTTC. Translation gives CASRTSGGADEQFF.